This is a list of T cell receptor beta chains from one sample in a study of blood T cell repertoires in COVID-19. Clones were sequenced by immunoSEQ multiplex PCR, and TCRdb holds only the in-frame ones, with some missing. Altogether about 190,000 clones are present, less than 85% being singletons, with the ten largest covering approximately 13%. Sequencing was carried out using peripheral blood. The source of these receptors is a man aged 45-65 years who had recovered from COVID-19. CDR3s include the opening cysteine and the closing phenylalanine or tryptophan. A D gene is named only where the DNA matches it firmly. Clone size, where shown, is once, few, many, or a class for clones that have expanded.

TRBV19	TRBJ1-1	-	-	CATTLAIDTEAFF	TGTGCCACCACCTTAGCCATCGACACTGAAGCTTTCTTT
TRBV7-3	TRBJ2-3	few	-	CASSLQAYSTDTQYF	TGTGCCAGCAGCTTACAGGCTTATAGCACAGATACGCAGTATTTT
TRBV5-1	TRBJ1-1	-	-	CASGQNSNTEAFF	TGCGCCAGCGGACAGAACTCCAACACTGAAGCTTTCTTT
TRBV5-1	TRBJ2-1	-	TRBD2	CASSLASGKTHEQFF	TGCGCCAGCAGCTTGGCTAGCGGGAAGACCCATGAGCAGTTCTTC
TRBV6-1	TRBJ2-1	-	TRBD1	CASSEGQGDNEQFF	TGTGCCAGCAGTGAGGGACAGGGGGACAATGAGCAGTTCTTC
TRBV7-3	TRBJ2-1	-	TRBD2	CASSLGTSGYNEQFF	TGTGCCAGCAGCCTGGGGACTAGCGGGTACAATGAGCAGTTCTTC
TRBV11-1	TRBJ2-1	-	-	CASSPSSIKYNEQFF	TGTGCCAGCAGCCCATCTTCTATTAAATACAATGAGCAGTTCTTC
TRBV9	TRBJ2-3	-	-	CASSVTTSTDTQYF	TGTGCCAGCAGCGTAACTACTAGCACAGATACGCAGTATTTT
TRBV7-9	TRBJ2-1	-	TRBD2	CASSRTSEYNEQFF	TGTGCCAGCAGCCGGACTAGCGAATACAATGAGCAGTTCTTC
TRBV28	TRBJ2-7	medium-sized	TRBD2	CASTGLAGDLDEQYF	TGTGCCAGCACTGGACTAGCGGGAGATCTGGACGAGCAGTACTTC
TRBV7-2	TRBJ1-2	-	TRBD1	CASTQFVLQGTHYGYTF	TGTGCCAGCACCCAATTCGTTTTACAGGGGACCCACTATGGCTACACCTTC
TRBV24-1	TRBJ1-2	-	TRBD1	CATSDLGVGTGVYGYTF	TGTGCCACCAGTGATTTGGGGGTGGGGACAGGGGTTTATGGCTACACCTTC
TRBV7-2	TRBJ1-2	-	-	CASSPYRDTKAYGYTF	TGTGCCAGCAGCCCATACCGGGACACCAAGGCCTATGGCTACACCTTC
TRBV5-8	TRBJ2-7	-	-	CASSLYGGVRF	TGTGCCAGCAGCTTGTACGGCGGGGTTCGCTTC
TRBV10-3	TRBJ1-2	-	-	CAISESSGGGYGYTF	TGTGCCATCAGTGAGTCGAGCGGGGGCGGCTATGGCTACACCTTC
TRBV2	TRBJ1-3	-	-	CASSDIQQLGAIYF	TGTGCCAGCAGTGATATCCAGCAACTAGGCGCCATATATTTT
TRBV19	TRBJ2-2	-	TRBD2	CASSTGGSPPGELFF	TGTGCCAGTAGTACGGGCGGGAGCCCCCCCGGGGAGCTGTTTTTT
TRBV28	TRBJ2-6	-	-	CASSPDLGAGANVLTF	TGTGCCAGCAGTCCGGACCTGGGAGCTGGGGCCAACGTCCTGACTTTC
TRBV19	TRBJ1-2	once	-	CASSISVGRKGYTF	TGTGCCAGTAGTATTAGCGTAGGGCGCAAGGGCTACACCTTC
TRBV4-3	TRBJ1-4	-	-	CASSQEDGDWGEKLFF	TGCGCCAGCAGCCAAGAAGACGGGGACTGGGGTGAAAAACTGTTTTTT
TRBV7-8	TRBJ1-1	-	-	CASSQYGAALRTEAFF	TGTGCCAGCAGCCAATATGGGGCAGCCCTTCGGACTGAAGCTTTCTTT
TRBV15	TRBJ1-2	once	-	CATSRDPRGPDGYGYTF	TGTGCCACCAGCAGAGATCCGCGGGGGCCCGACGGCTATGGCTACACCTTC
TRBV30	TRBJ1-5	-	TRBD1	CAWSVGTGGYQPQHF	TGTGCCTGGAGTGTAGGGACAGGAGGGTATCAGCCCCAGCATTTT
TRBV4-3	TRBJ1-3	-	-	CASSQEGTYYSGNTIYF	TGCGCCAGCAGCCAAGAGGGGACTTACTACTCTGGAAACACCATATATTTT
TRBV9	TRBJ2-7	-	TRBD2	CASSVATSGYEQYF	TGTGCCAGCAGCGTAGCTACTAGCGGCTACGAGCAGTACTTC
TRBV27	TRBJ1-4	once	-	CASSLRGAGARTNEKLFF	TGTGCCAGCAGTTTAAGGGGGGCGGGGGCGCGGACTAATGAAAAACTGTTTTTT
TRBV12-3/TRBV12-4	TRBJ1-4	-	TRBD1	CASATGGAEKLFF	TGTGCCAGTGCGACAGGGGGCGCCGAAAAACTGTTTTTT
TRBV21-1	TRBJ1-6	-	-	CASSRHRDSRILSYNSPLHF	TGTGCCAGCAGCCGACACCGGGACAGCCGAATCCTCTCCTATAATTCACCCCTCCACTTT
TRBV7-6	TRBJ2-5	-	-	CASSLLGGETQYF	TGTGCCAGCAGCTTATTGGGGGGAGAGACCCAGTACTTC
TRBV18	TRBJ1-2	-	-	CASSPDGQSYGYTF	TGTGCCAGCTCACCGGACGGACAGAGCTATGGCTACACCTTC
TRBV6-5	TRBJ2-5	-	-	CASNINGVLKTQYF	TGTGCCAGCAATATTAACGGGGTTTTGAAGACCCAGTACTTC
TRBV19	TRBJ2-1	once	TRBD2	CASGPTSGSWEQFF	TGTGCCAGTGGCCCGACTAGCGGGAGTTGGGAGCAGTTCTTC
TRBV5-6	TRBJ2-3	-	TRBD2	CASSSLGLAGKIGSDTQYF	TGTGCCAGCAGCTCCCTGGGACTAGCGGGAAAAATCGGGTCAGATACGCAGTATTTT
TRBV12-3/TRBV12-4	TRBJ1-5	-	TRBD1	CASKNSGGQPQHF	TGTGCCAGCAAAAATTCAGGGGGTCAGCCCCAGCATTTT
TRBV10-3	TRBJ2-3	-	-	CAMGPGSTDTQYF	TGTGCCATGGGCCCGGGAAGCACAGATACGCAGTATTTT
TRBV3-1/TRBV3-2	TRBJ2-7	-	-	CASSPEWTASEQYF	TGTGCCAGCAGCCCCGAATGGACTGCCAGCGAGCAGTACTTC
TRBV20-1	TRBJ2-5	-	-	CSASPGVGETQYF	TGCAGTGCTAGTCCGGGAGTCGGGGAGACCCAGTACTTC
TRBV19	TRBJ2-5	-	TRBD2	CASSILAGGQETQYF	TGTGCCAGTAGTATCCTAGCGGGAGGGCAAGAGACCCAGTACTTC
TRBV18	TRBJ1-2	-	TRBD1	CASSPRDSPLGCTF	TGTGCCAGCTCACCGAGGGACAGCCCTCTTGGTTGTACCTTC